These T cell receptor beta chains were read from a single sample in a study of pediatric ulcerative colitis. The data were produced by immunoSEQ multiplex PCR, yet TCRdb's version contains in-frame clones alone and is incomplete. The sample contains tens of thousands of clones, 80% to 90% of which appear only once. What was sequenced was blood. Receptors originate from a boy younger than 18 with severe ulcerative colitis. Both conserved end residues are part of each CDR3. The order of the fields is D gene, clone size, J gene, V gene, CDR3 protein, CDR3 DNA. A D gene is named only where the DNA matches it firmly. Clone size is stated in some rows and not others, as once, few, many or a class when expanded.

TRBD2 | . | TRBJ2-1 | TRBV6-1 | CASQVAGGREQFF | TGTGCCAGCCAGGTAGCGGGAGGCCGCGAGCAGTTCTTC
TRBD2 | . | TRBJ2-3 | TRBV6-5 | CASSRTSGTDTQYF | TGTGCCAGCAGTCGGACTAGCGGCACAGATACGCAGTATTTT
TRBD2 | . | TRBJ2-2 | TRBV14 | CASSPYRTSGRWALTGELFF | TGTGCCAGCAGTCCTTACCGGACTAGCGGGAGGTGGGCGTTAACCGGGGAGCTGTTTTTT
. | . | TRBJ2-5 | TRBV15 | CATSRDMADGETQYF | TGTGCCACCAGCAGAGATATGGCAGATGGAGAGACCCAGTACTTC
. | . | TRBJ1-2 | TRBV4-1 | CASSQVQTAAGSYTF | TGCGCCAGCAGCCAAGTACAGACAGCCGCCGGCAGCTACACCTTC
. | . | TRBJ2-7 | TRBV20-1 | CSARSTYEQYF | TGCAGTGCTAGGAGCACCTACGAGCAGTACTTC
. | . | TRBJ2-5 | TRBV27 | CASRLTGTETQYF | TGTGCCAGCAGACTAACAGGGACCGAGACCCAGTACTTC
. | . | TRBJ2-1 | TRBV9 | CASSGVVHEQFF | TGTGCCAGCAGCGGGGTCGTCCATGAGCAGTTCTTC
TRBD1 | . | TRBJ1-1 | TRBV18 | CASSESRDRGSDEAFF | TGTGCCAGCTCAGAGTCCCGGGACAGGGGCTCTGATGAAGCTTTCTTT
TRBD2 | . | TRBJ2-1 | TRBV10-3 | CAIAPFLAGDEQFF | TGTGCCATCGCCCCCTTCCTAGCGGGCGATGAGCAGTTCTTC
. | . | TRBJ2-7 | TRBV7-2 | CASSSLFIDEQYF | TGTGCCAGCAGCTCCTTGTTTATAGACGAGCAGTACTTC
. | . | TRBJ2-7 | TRBV12-5 | CASGSSSVSSYEQYF | TGTGCTAGTGGTTCCTCTAGCGTCAGCTCCTACGAGCAGTACTTC
TRBD1 | . | TRBJ1-2 | TRBV18 | CASSPGQGLYGYTF | TGTGCCAGCTCACCGGGACAGGGGCTCTATGGCTACACCTTC
. | . | TRBJ2-7 | TRBV4-3 | CASSQDWRGNYEQYF | TGCGCCAGCAGCCAAGATTGGAGGGGAAACTACGAGCAGTACTTC
. | . | TRBJ1-2 | TRBV6-5 | CASRANSGIHGYTF | TGTGCCAGCAGAGCTAATTCGGGGATACATGGCTACACCTTC
TRBD2 | . | TRBJ2-7 | TRBV7-2 | CASSEGLDGYEQYF | TGTGCCAGCAGCGAGGGACTAGATGGCTACGAGCAGTACTTC
TRBD2 | . | TRBJ2-2 | TRBV4-3 | CASSQAIGLAGTGGDTGELFF | TGCGCCAGCAGCCAAGCGATTGGACTAGCGGGTACTGGGGGTGACACCGGGGAGCTGTTTTTT
. | . | TRBJ1-4 | TRBV6-1 | CASSEGVTTNEKLFF | TGTGCCAGCAGTGAGGGAGTAACAACTAATGAAAAACTGTTTTTT
. | few | TRBJ2-1 | TRBV2 | CASSEQVADYNEQFF | TGTGCCAGCAGTGAACAGGTAGCGGATTACAATGAGCAGTTCTTC
TRBD2 | . | TRBJ2-3 | TRBV7-8 | CASSLGRGIAGYTDTQYF | TGTGCCAGCAGCTTAGGTAGAGGAATAGCGGGGTACACAGATACGCAGTATTTT
. | few | TRBJ1-5 | TRBV19 | CASRPDFRSNQPQHF | TGTGCCAGTAGGCCGGACTTCCGGAGCAATCAGCCCCAGCATTTT
. | . | TRBJ2-5 | TRBV10-3 | CAISSGLHQETQYF | TGTGCCATCAGTTCCGGACTACACCAAGAGACCCAGTACTTC
TRBD2 | . | TRBJ2-1 | TRBV11-2 | CASSLSTSAYNEQFF | TGTGCCAGCAGCTTAAGTACTAGCGCATACAATGAGCAGTTCTTC
TRBD2 | . | TRBJ2-2 | TRBV19 | CASSLWGTSMSGELFF | TGTGCCAGTAGTCTATGGGGGACTAGTATGTCCGGGGAGCTGTTTTTT
TRBD2 | few | TRBJ2-7 | TRBV4-1 | CASSQGIAGGEQYF | TGCGCCAGCAGCCAAGGAATAGCGGGAGGCGAGCAGTACTTC
. | . | TRBJ2-2 | TRBV6-5 | CASSYVRLSNTGELFF | TGTGCCAGCAGTTACGTCAGACTATCGAACACCGGGGAGCTGTTTTTT
. | . | TRBJ2-7 | TRBV7-6 | CASSGARYDEQYF | TGTGCCAGCAGCGGGGCTAGGTACGACGAGCAGTACTTC
. | once | TRBJ1-5 | TRBV23-1 | CASSQSSVALSGNQPQHF | TGCGCCAGCAGTCAATCATCCGTAGCCCTTAGTGGCAATCAGCCCCAGCATTTT
. | . | TRBJ2-2 | TRBV5-4 | CASSTGTTTGELFF | TGTGCCAGCAGTACCGGGACAACAACCGGGGAGCTGTTTTTT
. | . | TRBJ2-2 | TRBV30 | CAWSVMSPELFF | TGTGCCTGGAGTGTTATGTCTCCGGAGCTGTTTTTT